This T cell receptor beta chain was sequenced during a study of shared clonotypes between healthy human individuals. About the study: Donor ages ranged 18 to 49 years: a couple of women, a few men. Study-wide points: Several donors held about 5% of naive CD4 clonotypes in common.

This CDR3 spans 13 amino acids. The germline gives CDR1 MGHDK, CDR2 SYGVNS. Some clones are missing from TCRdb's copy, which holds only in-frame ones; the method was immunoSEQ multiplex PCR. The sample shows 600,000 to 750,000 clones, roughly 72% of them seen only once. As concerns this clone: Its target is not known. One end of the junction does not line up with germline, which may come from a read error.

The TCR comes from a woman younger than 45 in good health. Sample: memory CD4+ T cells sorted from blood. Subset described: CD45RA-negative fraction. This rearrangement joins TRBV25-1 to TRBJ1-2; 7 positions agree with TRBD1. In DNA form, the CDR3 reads TGTGCCAGCAGTGCCGACCATGGGACAGTAGCCTACTTC. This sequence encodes CASSADHGTVAYF.